This T cell receptor beta chain was found in a study of CD8+ T cells in alopecia areata. Study-wide points: Normal scalp showed lower clonality than lesional scalp, especially alopecia totalis/universalis.

Germline-derived CDR1 and CDR2 are NNHNN and SYGAGS (reference sequence). This CDR3 contains 15 residues. V dropped 0 bases and J dropped 3; count of bases not matched to a gene: 1. Regarding this clone: Its antigen remains unidentified. Each gene name is a mouse one. The read halts 4 residues ahead of the CDR3 end, with the missing end drawn from the germline J gene.

Researchers sorted pooled cutaneous lymph node cells on the basis of CD4, CD8alpha, NKG2D, NKG2ACE and other markers. Extraction and reverse transcription of RNA yielded cDNA as the sequencing template. Profiled with immunoSEQ multiplex PCR; TCRdb holds only in-frame clones, not every one. In total the sample includes more than 250,000 clones, none of them seen once. The TCR originated in a C3H/HeJ mouse with alopecia areata. The MHC haplotype of this mouse line is H2-k. Sequenced: CD4+ T cells sorted from a lymph node. The chain links TRBV13-2 to TRBJ2-7, with 12 nucleotides matching TRBD2. The sequenced CDR3 bases are TGTGCCAGCGGTGATGGGACTGGGGGGGGCTAT. Its translation is CASGDGTGGGY. The full-length CDR3 reads as CASGDGTGGGYEQYF.